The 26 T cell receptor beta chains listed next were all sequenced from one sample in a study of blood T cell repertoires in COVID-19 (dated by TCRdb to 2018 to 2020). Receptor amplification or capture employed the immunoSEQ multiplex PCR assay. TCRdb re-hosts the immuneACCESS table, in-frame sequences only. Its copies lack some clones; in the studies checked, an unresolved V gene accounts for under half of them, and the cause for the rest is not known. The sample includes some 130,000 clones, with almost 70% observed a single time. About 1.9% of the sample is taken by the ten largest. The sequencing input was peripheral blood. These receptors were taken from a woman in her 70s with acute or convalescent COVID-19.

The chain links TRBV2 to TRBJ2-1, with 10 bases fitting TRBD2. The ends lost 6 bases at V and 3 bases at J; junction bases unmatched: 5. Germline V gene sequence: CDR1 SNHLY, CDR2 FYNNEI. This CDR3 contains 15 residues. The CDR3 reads CASSPTSGIYNEQFF. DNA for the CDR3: TGTGCCAGCAGCCCCACTAGCGGGATCTACAATGAGCAGTTCTTC.

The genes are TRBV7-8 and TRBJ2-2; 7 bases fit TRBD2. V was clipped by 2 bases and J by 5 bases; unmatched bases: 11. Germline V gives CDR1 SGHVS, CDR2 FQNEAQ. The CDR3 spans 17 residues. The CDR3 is CASSLRVGGTRTGELFF. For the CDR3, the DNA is TGTGCCAGCAGCTTACGAGTCGGGGGGACGCGAACCGGGGAGCTGTTTTTT.

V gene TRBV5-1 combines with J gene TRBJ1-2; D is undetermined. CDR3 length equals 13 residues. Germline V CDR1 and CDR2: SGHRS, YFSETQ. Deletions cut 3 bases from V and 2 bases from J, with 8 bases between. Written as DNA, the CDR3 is TGCGCCAGCAGCTCCGGACTGAACTATGGCTACACCTTC. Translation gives CASSSGLNYGYTF.

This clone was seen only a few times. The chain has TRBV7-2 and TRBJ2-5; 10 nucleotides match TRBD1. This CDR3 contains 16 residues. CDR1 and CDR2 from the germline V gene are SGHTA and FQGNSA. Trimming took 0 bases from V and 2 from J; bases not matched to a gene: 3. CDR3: CASSLAGQGLQETQYF. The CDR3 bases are TGTGCCAGCAGCTTAGCGGGACAGGGGCTACAAGAGACCCAGTACTTC.

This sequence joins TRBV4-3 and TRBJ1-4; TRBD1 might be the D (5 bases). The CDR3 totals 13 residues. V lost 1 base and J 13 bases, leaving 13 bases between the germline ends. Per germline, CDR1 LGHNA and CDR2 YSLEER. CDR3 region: CASSQGRLGGLFF. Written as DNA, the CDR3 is TGCGCCAGCAGCCAAGGGCGGCTGGGGGGACTGTTTTTT.

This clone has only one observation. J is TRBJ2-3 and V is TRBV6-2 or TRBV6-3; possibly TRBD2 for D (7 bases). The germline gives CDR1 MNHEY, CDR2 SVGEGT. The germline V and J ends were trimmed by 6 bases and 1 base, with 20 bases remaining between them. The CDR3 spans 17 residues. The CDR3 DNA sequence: TGTGCCAGCAGCTGGGCAAGAGGGGGGGGAGGCACAGATACGCAGTATTTT. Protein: CASSWARGGGGTDTQYF.

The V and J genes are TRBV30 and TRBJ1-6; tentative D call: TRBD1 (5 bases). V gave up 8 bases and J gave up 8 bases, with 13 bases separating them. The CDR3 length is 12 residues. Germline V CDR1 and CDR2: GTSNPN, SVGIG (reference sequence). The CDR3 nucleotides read TGTGCCGCGGGGGGGACCCATTCACCCCTCCACTTT. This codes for CAAGGTHSPLHF.

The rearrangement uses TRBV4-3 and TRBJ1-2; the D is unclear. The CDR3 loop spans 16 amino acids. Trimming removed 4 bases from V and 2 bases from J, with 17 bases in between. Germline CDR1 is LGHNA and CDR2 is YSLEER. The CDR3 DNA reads TGCGCCAGCAGCCCCACCGCGAGCGCGCTCAACTATGGCTACACCTTC. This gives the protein CASSPTASALNYGYTF.

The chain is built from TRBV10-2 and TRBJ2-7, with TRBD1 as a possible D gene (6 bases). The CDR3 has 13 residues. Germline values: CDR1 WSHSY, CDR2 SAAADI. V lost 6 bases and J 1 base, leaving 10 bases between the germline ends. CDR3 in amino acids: CASRGGQSYEQYF. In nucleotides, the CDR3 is TGCGCCAGCAGGGGCGGACAGTCCTACGAGCAGTACTTC.

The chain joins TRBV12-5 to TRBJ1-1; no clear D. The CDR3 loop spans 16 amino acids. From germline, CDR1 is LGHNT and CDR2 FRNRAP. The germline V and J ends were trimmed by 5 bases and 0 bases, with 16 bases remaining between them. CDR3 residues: CASGPPGSQMNTEAFF. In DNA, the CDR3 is TGTGCTAGTGGTCCCCCGGGGAGCCAAATGAACACTGAAGCTTTCTTT.

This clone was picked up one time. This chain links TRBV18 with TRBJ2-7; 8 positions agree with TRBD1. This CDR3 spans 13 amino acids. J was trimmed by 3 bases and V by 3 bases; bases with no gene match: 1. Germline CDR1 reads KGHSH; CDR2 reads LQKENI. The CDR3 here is CASSPDRVYEQYF. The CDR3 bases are TGTGCCAGCTCACCGGACAGGGTCTACGAGCAGTACTTC.

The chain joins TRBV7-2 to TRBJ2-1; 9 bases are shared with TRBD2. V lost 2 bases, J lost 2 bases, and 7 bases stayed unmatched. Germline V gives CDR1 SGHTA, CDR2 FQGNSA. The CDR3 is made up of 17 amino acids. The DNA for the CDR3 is TGTGCCAGCAGCTTAAGTCGGCGGGGGGGCCCCTACAATGAGCAGTTCTTC. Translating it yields CASSLSRRGGPYNEQFF. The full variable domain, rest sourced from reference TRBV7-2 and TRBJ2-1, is GAGVSQSPSNKVTEKGKDVELRCDPISGHTALYWYRQSLGQGLEFLIYFQGNSAPDKSGLPSDRFSAERTGGSVSTLTIQRTQQEDSAVYLCASSLSRRGGPYNEQFFGPGTRLTVL.

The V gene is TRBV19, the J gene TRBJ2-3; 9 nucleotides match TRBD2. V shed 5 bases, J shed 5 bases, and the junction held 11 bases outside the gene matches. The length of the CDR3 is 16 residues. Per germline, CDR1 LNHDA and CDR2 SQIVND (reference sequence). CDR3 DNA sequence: TGTGCCAGTAGTCGTTGGGTGCGGGGGGGGGAAGATACGCAGTATTTT. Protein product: CASSRWVRGGEDTQYF.

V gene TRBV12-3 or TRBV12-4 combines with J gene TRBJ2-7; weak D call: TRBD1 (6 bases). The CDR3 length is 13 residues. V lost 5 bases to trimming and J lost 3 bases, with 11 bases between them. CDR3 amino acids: CASSPGTSYEQYF. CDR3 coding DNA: TGTGCCAGCAGTCCTGGGACAAGCTACGAGCAGTACTTC.

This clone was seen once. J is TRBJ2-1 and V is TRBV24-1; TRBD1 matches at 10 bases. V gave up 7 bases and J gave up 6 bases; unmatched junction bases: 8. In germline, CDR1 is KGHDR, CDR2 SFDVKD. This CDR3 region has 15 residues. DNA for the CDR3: TGTGCCACCAGCCCTGACAGGGGGCGTGGCAATGAGCAGTTCTTC. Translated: CATSPDRGRGNEQFF.

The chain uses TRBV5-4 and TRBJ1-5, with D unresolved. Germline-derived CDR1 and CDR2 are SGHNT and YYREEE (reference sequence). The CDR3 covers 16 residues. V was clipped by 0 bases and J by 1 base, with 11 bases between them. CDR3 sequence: CASSLGPVISNQPQHF. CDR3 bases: TGTGCCAGCAGCTTGGGTCCGGTAATAAGCAATCAGCCCCAGCATTTT.

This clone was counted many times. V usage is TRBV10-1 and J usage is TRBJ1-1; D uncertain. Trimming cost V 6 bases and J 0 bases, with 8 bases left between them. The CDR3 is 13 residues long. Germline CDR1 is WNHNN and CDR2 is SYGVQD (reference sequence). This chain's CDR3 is CASSQQMNTEAFF. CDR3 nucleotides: TGCGCCAGCAGCCAACAAATGAACACTGAAGCTTTCTTT.

CDR3 sequence reads: CASSQGTGVDYGYTF. The CDR3 nucleotides are TGCGCCAGCAGCCAAGGGACAGGGGTGGACTATGGCTACACCTTC. The chain couples TRBV4-1 to TRBJ1-2; 9 bases are shared with TRBD1. CDR3 length: 15 residues. Germline trimming cut 1 base from V and 3 bases from J; bases unmatched to any gene: 3. Per the germline V gene, CDR1 is MGHRA and CDR2 is YSYEKL.

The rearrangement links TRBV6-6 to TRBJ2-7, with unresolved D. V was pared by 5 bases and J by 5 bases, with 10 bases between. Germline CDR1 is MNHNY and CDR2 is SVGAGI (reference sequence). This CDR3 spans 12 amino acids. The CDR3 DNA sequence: TGTGCCAGCAGTCCGGGTTCGGACGAGCAGTACTTC. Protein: CASSPGSDEQYF.

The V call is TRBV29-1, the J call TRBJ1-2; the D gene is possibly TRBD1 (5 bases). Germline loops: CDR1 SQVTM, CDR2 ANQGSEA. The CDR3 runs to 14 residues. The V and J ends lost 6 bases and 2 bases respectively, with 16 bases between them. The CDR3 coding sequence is TGCAGCGTGCCCCAAAAGACAGACAACTATGGCTACACCTTC. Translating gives CSVPQKTDNYGYTF.

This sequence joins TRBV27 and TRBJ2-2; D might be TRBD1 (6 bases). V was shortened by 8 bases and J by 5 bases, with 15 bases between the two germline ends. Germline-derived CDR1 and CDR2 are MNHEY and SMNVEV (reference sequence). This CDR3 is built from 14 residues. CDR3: CASRPGAFTGELFF. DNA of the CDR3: TGTGCCAGCCGGCCAGGGGCGTTTACCGGGGAGCTGTTTTTT.

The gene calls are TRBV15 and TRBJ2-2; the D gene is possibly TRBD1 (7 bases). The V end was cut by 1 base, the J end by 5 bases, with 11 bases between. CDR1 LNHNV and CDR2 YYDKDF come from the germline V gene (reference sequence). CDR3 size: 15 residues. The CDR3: CATSRGRGETGELFF. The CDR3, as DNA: TGTGCCACCAGCAGAGGCAGGGGGGAAACCGGGGAGCTGTTTTTT.

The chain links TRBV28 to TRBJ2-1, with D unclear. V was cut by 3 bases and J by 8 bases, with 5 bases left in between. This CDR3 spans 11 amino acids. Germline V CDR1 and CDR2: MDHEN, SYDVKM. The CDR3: CASSFSYEQFF. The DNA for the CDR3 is TGTGCCAGCAGTTTTAGCTATGAGCAGTTCTTC.

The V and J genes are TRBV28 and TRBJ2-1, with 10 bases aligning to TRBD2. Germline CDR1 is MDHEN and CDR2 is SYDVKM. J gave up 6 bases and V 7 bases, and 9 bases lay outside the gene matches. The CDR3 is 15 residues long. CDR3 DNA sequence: TGTGCCAGCATCCAGGGTCTAGCGGGAGTCAATGAGCAGTTCTTC. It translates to CASIQGLAGVNEQFF.

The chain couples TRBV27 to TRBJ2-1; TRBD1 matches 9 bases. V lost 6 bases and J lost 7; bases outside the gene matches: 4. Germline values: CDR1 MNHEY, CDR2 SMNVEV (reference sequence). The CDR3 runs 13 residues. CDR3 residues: CASRGTGRNEQFF. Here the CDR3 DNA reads TGTGCCAGCAGGGGGACAGGGAGGAATGAGCAGTTCTTC.

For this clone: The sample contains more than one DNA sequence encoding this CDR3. DNA for the CDR3: TGTGCCATGGGGGGCGGGGGCGTCACAGATACGCAGTATTTT. Encoded protein: CAMGGGGVTDTQYF. V usage is TRBV10-3 and J usage is TRBJ2-3; TRBD2 might be the D (7 bases). The CDR3 spans 14 residues. Germline values: CDR1 ENHRY, CDR2 SYGVKD. The V end was cut by 9 bases, the J end by 2 bases, with 15 bases between.